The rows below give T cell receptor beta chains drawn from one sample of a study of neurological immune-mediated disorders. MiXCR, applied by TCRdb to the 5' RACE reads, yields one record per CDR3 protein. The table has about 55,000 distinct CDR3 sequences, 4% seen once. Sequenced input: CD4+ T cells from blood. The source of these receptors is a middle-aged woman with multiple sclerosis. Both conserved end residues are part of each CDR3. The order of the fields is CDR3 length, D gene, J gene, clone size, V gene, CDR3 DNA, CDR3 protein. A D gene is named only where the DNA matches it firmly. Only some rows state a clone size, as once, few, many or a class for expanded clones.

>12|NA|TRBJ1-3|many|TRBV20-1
TGCAGTGTCTCGGGTCGAGGTTCCACCATATATTTT
CSVSGRGSTIYF
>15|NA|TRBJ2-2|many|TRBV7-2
TGTGCCAGCAGCCACGGGGCTCGTGGGACCGGGGAGCTGTTTTTT
CASSHGARGTGELFF
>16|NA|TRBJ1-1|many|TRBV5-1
TGCGCCAGCAGCTTCGTCGGAGGAAGGATGAACACTGAAGCTTTCTTT
CASSFVGGRMNTEAFF
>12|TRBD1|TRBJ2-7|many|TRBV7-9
TGTGCCAGCAGCTACAGGGGTTACGAGCAGTACTTC
CASSYRGYEQYF
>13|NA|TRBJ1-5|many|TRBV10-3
TGTGCCACCTCCGAACATAGCAATCAGCCCCAGCATTTT
CATSEHSNQPQHF
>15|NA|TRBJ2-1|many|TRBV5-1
TGCGCCAGCAGCTTAACCAGGGGCACCTACAATGAGCAGTTCTTC
CASSLTRGTYNEQFF
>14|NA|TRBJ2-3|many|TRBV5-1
TGCGCCAGCTCGCTGGGGGTCACCACAGATACGCAGTATTTT
CASSLGVTTDTQYF
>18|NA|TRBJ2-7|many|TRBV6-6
TGTGCCAGCAGTTACTCGATCCGGGCACAAAAGAGGAACTACGAGCAGTACTTC
CASSYSIRAQKRNYEQYF
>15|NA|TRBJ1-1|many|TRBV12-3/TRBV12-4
TGTGCCAGCAGTTTAGGGGCAACCTCGAACACTGAAGCTTTCTTT
CASSLGATSNTEAFF
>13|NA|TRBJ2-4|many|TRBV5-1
TGCGCCAGCGGAGTAGGGGTCAGAAACATTCAGTACTTC
CASGVGVRNIQYF
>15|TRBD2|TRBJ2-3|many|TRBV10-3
TGTGCCATCAGTGCTAGCGGGGGGGCCACAGATACGCAGTATTTT
CAISASGGATDTQYF
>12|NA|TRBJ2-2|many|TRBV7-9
TGTGCCAGCAGCGCAGGGTCCGGGGAGCTGTTTTTT
CASSAGSGELFF
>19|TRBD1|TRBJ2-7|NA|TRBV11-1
TGTGCCAGCAGCTGGGGACCGGGACAGGGGGCTTCCCTACTCTACGAGCAGTACTTC
CASSWGPGQGASLLYEQYF
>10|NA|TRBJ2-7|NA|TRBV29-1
TGCAGCGCGAGGCCGTCCGAGCAGTACTTC
CSARPSEQYF
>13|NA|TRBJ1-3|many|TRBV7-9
TGTGCCATCCCACGGGGAGACGGAAACACCATATATTTT
CAIPRGDGNTIYF
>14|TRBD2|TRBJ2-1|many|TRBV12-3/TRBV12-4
TGTGCCAGCAGTTTGACTAGCGGCTACAATGAGCAGTTCTTC
CASSLTSGYNEQFF
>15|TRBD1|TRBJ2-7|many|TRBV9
TGTGCCAGCAGCGCCCGGGACAGTAACGTATACGAGCAGTACTTC
CASSARDSNVYEQYF
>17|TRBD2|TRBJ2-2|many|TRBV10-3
TGTGCCATCAGTGATCCCACTAGCGGATTGAACACCGGGGAGCTGTTTTTT
CAISDPTSGLNTGELFF
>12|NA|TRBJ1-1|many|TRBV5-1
TGCGCCAGCAGCTCCGGGTGGACTGAAGCTTTCTTT
CASSSGWTEAFF
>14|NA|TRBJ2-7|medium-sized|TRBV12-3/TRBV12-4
TGTGCCAGCAGCCGAGGCAGGAGATCCTACGAGCAGTACTTC
CASSRGRRSYEQYF
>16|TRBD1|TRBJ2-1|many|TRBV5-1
TGCGCCAGCGGTGGGACCGGACAGGTCTCCTACAATGAGCAGTTCTTC
CASGGTGQVSYNEQFF
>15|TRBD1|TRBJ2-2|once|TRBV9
TGTGCCAGCAGCGTAGCTGGACAGGGGACCGGGGAGCTGTTTTTT
CASSVAGQGTGELFF
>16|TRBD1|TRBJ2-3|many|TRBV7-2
TGTGCCAGCGGAGTACAGGGGGCACTTAGCACAGATACGCAGTATTTT
CASGVQGALSTDTQYF
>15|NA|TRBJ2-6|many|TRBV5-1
TGCGCCAGCAGCCGGAAGGGGGATGGGGCCAACGTCCTGACTTTC
CASSRKGDGANVLTF
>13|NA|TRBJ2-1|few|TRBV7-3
TGTGCCAGCAGCCCGACAATAGCAAGTGAGCAGTTCTTC
CASSPTIASEQFF
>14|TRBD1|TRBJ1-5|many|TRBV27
TGTGCCAGCAGTACGCGGGACAGGGCTCAGCCCCAGCATTTT
CASSTRDRAQPQHF
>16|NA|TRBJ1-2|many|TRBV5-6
TGTGCCAGCAGCCCAACGGAGGGGGTCTTATACTATGGCTACACCTTC
CASSPTEGVLYYGYTF
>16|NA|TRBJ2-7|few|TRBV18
TGTGCCAGCTCACCCCGCCCAGTCGCCATAATCTACGAGCAGTACTTC
CASSPRPVAIIYEQYF